This TCR beta chain was obtained from a study of blood T cells in healthy people across ages. Alongside a J-beta primer mix, a sample-barcoded 5' primer served in a second PCR lasting about 6 to 11 cycles. TCRdb ran MiXCR on the 5' RACE reads and lists one entry per CDR3 protein. The data contain roughly 1.4 million distinct CDR3 sequences, approximately 63% of them singletons. Ranging in age from roughly 6 to 90, the donors were healthy Caucasian individuals from Russia. Trimming cost V 5 bases and J 5 bases, with 12 bases left between them. This CDR3 has 14 residues. Germline V gives CDR1 SGHVS, CDR2 FQNEAQ.

The receptor comes from a young man in good health. The genes are TRBV7-8 and TRBJ1-4; D gene uncertain. Sequenced input: blood. The CDR3 region is CASSLLPTNEKLFF. The CDR3 nucleotides are TGTGCCAGCAGCCTACTGCCGACCAATGAAAAACTGTTTTTT.